This TCR beta chain was found in a study of cytomegalovirus exposure and HLA in healthy donors. Background on the study: In an earlier analysis, around 120 million unique TCR beta sequences were found from about 179 million T cells.

Germline assignment: CDR1 MNHEY and CDR2 SVGAGI. The length of the CDR3 is 16 residues. The ends were cut back, 1 base at V and 2 bases at J, with 11 bases in the middle. General observations from the study: There were 150 or so TCR beta chains listed as cytomegalovirus-associated. A later analysis appeared to link common viral pathogens to several of the most significant clusters. An analysis done earlier found most TCR beta V segments productive about 87% or about 30% of the time.

This clone has just a few counts. What it recognizes is unknown. Primers included in the PCR were 60 Vbeta and 13 Jbeta primers. The repertoire was sequenced with immunoSEQ multiplex PCR; TCRdb's copy has only in-frame clones and lacks some. This table holds 200,000 or so clones, 75% to 90% found once. The TCR originated in a woman aged 18-29 years in good health and CMV-seronegative. This rearrangement joins TRBV6-5 to TRBJ1-4; a possible D gene is TRBD1 (5 bases). Sample: PBMCs. The CDR3 nucleotides are TGTGCCAGCAGTTACTACAGACCAGGGACTAATGAAAAACTGTTTTTT. Translating it yields CASSYYRPGTNEKLFF.